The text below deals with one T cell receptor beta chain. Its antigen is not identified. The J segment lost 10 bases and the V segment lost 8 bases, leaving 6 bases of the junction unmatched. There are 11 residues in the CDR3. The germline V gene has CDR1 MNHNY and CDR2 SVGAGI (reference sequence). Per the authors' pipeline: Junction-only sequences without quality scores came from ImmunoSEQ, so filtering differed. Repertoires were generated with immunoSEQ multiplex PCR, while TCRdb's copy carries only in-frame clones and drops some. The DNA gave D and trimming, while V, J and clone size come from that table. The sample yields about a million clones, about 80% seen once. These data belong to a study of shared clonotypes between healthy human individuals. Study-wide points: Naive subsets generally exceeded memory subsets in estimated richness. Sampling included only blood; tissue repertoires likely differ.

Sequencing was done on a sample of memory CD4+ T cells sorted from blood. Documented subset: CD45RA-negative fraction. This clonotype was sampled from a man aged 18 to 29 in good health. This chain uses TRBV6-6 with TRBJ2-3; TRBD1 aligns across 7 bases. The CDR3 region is CASLRQGPQYF. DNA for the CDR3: TGTGCCAGCCTTAGACAGGGACCGCAGTATTTT.